The T cell receptor beta chain described here comes from a study of cytomegalovirus exposure and HLA in healthy donors. The protocol was immunoSEQ multiplex PCR, while the TCRdb copy is restricted to in-frame clones and leaves out a portion. The data show about 120,000 clones, roughly nine tenths seen once. The TCR originated in a young woman in good health and CMV-seronegative. Sequenced input: PBMCs.

The CDR3 loop is CASSQGTRGQPQHF. DNA of the CDR3: TGCGCCAGCAGCCAAGGGACTAGGGGTCAGCCCCAGCATTTT. The chain has TRBV5-1 and TRBJ1-5, with D maybe TRBD1 (5 bases). V lost 4 bases to trimming and J lost 6 bases, with 14 bases between them. This CDR3 region has 14 residues. The germline V gene has CDR1 SGHRS and CDR2 YFSETQ.